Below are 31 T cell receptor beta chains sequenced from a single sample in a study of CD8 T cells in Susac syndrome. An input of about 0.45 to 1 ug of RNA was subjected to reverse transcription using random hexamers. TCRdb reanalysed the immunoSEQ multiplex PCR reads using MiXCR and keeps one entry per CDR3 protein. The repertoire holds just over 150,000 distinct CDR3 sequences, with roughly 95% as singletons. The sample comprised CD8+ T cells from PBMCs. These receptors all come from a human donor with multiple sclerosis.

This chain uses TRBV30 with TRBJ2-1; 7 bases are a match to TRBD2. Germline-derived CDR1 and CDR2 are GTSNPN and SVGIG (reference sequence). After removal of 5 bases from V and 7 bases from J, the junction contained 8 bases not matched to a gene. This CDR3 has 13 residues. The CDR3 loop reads CAWGLGSGNEQFF. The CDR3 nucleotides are TGTGCCTGGGGACTAGGGTCTGGGAATGAGCAGTTCTTC.

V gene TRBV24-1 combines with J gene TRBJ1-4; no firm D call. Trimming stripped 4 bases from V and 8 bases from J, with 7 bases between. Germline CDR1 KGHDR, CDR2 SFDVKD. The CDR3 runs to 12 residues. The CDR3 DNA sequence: TGTGCCACCAGTGACCCGAGGGAAAAACTGTTTTTT. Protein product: CATSDPREKLFF.

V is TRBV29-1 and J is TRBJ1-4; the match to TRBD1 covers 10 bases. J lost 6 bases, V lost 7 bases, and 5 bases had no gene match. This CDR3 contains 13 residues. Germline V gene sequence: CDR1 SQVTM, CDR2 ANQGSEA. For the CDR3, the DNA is TGCAGCGCTTCGGACAGGGGGGATGAAAAACTGTTTTTT. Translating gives CSASDRGDEKLFF.

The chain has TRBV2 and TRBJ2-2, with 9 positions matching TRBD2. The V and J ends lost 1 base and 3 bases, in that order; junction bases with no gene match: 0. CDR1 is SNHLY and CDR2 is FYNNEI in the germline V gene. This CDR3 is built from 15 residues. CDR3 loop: CASSEGTSDTGELFF. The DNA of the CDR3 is TGTGCCAGCAGTGAAGGGACTAGCGACACCGGGGAGCTGTTTTTT.

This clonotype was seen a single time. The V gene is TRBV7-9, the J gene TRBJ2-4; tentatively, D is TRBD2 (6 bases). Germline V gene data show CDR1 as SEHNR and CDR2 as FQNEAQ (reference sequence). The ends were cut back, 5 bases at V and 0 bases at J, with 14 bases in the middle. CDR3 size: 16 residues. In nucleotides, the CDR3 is TGTGCCAGCAGCCCTTCGGTGGGGGGAGCCAAAAACATTCAGTACTTC. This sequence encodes CASSPSVGGAKNIQYF.

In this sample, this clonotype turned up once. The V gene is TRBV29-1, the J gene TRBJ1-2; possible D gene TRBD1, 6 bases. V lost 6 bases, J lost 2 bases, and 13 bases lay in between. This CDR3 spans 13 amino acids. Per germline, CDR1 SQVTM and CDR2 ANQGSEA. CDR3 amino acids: CSVQGLSNYGYTF. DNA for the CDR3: TGCAGCGTACAGGGATTGTCGAACTATGGCTACACCTTC.

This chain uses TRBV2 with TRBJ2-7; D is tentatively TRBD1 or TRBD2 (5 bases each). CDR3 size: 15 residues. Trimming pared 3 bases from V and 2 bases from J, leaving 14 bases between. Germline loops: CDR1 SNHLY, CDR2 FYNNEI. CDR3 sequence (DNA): TGTGCCAGCAGTGATCCCCGGGACGGGACCTACGAGCAGTACGTC. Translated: CASSDPRDGTYEQYV.

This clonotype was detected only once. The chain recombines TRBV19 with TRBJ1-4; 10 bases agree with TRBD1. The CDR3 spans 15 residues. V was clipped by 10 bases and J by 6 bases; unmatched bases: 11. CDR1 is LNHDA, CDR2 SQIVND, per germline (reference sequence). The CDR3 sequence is CATSRDRGRDEKLFF. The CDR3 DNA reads TGTGCCACCTCCCGGGACAGGGGACGAGATGAAAAACTGTTTTTT.

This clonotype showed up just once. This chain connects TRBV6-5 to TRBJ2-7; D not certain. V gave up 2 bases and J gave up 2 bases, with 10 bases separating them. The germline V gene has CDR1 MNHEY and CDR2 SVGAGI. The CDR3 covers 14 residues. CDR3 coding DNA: TGTGCCAGCAGTTACCCCACGACGCCCTACGAGCAGTACGTC. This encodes CASSYPTTPYEQYV.

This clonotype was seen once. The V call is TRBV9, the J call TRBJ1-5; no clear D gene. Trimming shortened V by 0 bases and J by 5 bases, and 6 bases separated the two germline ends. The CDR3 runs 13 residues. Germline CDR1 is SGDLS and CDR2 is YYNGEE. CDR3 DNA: TGTGCCAGCAGCGTAGAGGACCATCAGCCCCAGCATTTT. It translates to CASSVEDHQPQHF. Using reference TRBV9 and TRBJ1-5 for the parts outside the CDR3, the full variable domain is DSGVTQTPKHLITATGQRVTLRCSPRSGDLSVYWYQQSLDQGLQFLIQYYNGEERAKGNILERFSAQQFPDLHSELNLSSLELGDSALYFCASSVEDHQPQHFGDGTRLSIL.

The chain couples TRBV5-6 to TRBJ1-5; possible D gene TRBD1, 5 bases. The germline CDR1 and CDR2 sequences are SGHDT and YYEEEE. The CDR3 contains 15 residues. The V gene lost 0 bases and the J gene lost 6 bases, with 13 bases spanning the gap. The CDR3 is CASSLAGTLGQPQHF. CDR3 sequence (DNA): TGTGCCAGCAGCTTGGCCGGGACGCTGGGTCAGCCCCAGCATTTT.

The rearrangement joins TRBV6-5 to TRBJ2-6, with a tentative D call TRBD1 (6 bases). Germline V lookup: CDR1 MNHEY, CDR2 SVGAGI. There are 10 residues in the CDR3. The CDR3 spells CAHRVNVLTF. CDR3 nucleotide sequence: TGTGCGCACAGGGTCAACGTCCTGACTTTC.

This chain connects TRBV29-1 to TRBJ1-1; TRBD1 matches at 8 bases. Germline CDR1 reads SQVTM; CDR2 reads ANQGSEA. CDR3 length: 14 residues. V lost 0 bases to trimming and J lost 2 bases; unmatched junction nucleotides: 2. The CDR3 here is CSVEEDRENTEAFF. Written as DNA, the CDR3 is TGCAGCGTTGAAGAGGACAGGGAAAACACTGAAGCTTTCTTT.

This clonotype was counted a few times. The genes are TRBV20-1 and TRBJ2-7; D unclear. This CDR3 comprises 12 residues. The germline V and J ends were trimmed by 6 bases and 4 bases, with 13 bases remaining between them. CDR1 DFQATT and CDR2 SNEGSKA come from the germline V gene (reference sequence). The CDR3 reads CSALGRSYEQYV. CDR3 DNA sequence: TGCAGTGCCTTAGGGCGGTCTTACGAGCAGTACGTC.

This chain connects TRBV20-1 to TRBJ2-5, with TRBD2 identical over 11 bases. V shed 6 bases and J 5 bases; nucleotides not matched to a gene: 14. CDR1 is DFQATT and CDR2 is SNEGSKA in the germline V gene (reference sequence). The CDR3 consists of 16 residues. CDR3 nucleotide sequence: TGCAGTGCCAAACCCGGGACTAGCGGTTCGCAGGAGACCCAGTACTTC. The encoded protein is CSAKPGTSGSQETQYF.

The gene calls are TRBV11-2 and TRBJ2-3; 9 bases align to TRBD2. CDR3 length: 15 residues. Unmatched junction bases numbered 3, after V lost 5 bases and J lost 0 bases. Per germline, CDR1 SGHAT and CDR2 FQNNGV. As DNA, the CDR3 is TGTGCCAGCAGCCTGGGACTAGCTAGCACAGATACGCAGTATTTT. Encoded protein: CASSLGLASTDTQYF.

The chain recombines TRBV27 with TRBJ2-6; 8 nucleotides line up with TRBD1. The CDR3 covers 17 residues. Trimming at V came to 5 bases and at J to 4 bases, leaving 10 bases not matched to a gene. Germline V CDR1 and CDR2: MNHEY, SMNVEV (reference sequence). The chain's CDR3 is CASSLYPGGAGANVLTF. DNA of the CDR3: TGTGCCAGCAGTCTGTATCCAGGGGGCGCCGGGGCCAACGTCCTGACTTTC.

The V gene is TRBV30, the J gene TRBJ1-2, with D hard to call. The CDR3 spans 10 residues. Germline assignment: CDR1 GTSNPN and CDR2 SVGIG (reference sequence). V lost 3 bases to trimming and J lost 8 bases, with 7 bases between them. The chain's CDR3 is CAWSHLGYTF. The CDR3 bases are TGTGCCTGGAGCCACTTAGGCTACACCTTC. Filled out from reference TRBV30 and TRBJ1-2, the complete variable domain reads SQTIHQWPATLVQPVGSPLSLECTVEGTSNPNLYWYRQAAGRGLQLLFYSVGIGQISSEVPQNLSASRPQDRQFILSSKKLLLSDSGFYLCAWSHLGYTFGSGTRLTVV.

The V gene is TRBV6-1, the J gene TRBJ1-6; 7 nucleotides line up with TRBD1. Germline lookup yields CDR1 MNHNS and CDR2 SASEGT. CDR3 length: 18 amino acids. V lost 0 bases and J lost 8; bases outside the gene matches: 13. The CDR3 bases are TGTGCCAGCAGTGAAGCGACCCGACAGGGTAGGCGCCATTCACCCCTCCACTTT. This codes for CASSEATRQGRRHSPLHF.

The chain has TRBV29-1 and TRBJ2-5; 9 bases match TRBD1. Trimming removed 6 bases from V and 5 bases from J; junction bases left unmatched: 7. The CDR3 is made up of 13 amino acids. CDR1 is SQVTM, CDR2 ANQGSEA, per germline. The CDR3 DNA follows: TGCAGCGTCCTTACAGGGGGCGAGGAGACCCAGTACTTC. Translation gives CSVLTGGEETQYF.

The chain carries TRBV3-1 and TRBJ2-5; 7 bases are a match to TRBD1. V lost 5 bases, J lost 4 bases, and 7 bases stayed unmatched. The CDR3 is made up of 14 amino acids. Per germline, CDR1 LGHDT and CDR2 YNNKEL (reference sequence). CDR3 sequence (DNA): TGTGCCAGCAGCGCCACCAGGGGGAGAGAGACCCAGTACTTC. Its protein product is CASSATRGRETQYF.

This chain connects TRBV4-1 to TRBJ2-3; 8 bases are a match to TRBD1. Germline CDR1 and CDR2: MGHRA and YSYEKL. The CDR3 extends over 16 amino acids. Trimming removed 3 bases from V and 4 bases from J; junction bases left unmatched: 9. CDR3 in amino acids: CASSQVPGQVADTQYF. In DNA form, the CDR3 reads TGCGCCAGCAGCCAGGTCCCGGGACAGGTAGCAGATACGCAGTATTTT.

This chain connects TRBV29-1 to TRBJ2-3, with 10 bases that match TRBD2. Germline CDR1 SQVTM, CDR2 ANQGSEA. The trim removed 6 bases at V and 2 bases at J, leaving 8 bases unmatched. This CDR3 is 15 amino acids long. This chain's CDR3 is CSVTGLAEHTDTQYF. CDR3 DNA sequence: TGCAGCGTGACCGGACTAGCGGAGCACACAGATACGCAGTATTTT.

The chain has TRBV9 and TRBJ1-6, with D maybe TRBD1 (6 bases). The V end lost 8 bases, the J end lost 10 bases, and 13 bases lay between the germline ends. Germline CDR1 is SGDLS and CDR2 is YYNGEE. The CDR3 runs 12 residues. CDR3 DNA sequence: TGTGCCAGTCGGACAGAAGGATCACCCCTCCACTTT. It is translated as CASRTEGSPLHF.

CDR3 region: CASSPALMTYEQYF. The CDR3 DNA is TGCGCCAGCAGCCCAGCATTGATGACCTACGAGCAGTACTTC. This chain uses TRBV5-1 with TRBJ2-7; D not certain. V was trimmed by 4 bases and J by 2 bases, leaving 13 bases between them. CDR1 is SGHRS and CDR2 is YFSETQ in the germline V gene. The CDR3 consists of 14 residues.

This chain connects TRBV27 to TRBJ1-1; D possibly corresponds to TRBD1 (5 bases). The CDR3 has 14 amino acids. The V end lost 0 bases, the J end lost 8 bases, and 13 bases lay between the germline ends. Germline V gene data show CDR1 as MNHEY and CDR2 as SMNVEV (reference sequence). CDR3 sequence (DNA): TGTGCCAGCAGTTTATCGATGGGGGGAATAGAAGCTTTCTTT. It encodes CASSLSMGGIEAFF.

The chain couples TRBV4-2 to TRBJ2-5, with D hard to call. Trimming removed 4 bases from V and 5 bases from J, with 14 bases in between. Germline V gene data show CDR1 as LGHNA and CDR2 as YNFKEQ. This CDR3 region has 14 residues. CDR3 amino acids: CASSPFWPTETQYF. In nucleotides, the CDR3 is TGTGCCAGCAGCCCCTTTTGGCCCACCGAGACCCAGTACTTC.

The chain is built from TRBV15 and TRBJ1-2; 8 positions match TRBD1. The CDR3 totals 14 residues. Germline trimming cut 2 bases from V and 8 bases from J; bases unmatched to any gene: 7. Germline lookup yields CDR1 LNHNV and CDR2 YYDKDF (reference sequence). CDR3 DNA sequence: TGTGCCACCAGCAGAACCGGGACAGGCCAAGGCTACACCTTC. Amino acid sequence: CATSRTGTGQGYTF.

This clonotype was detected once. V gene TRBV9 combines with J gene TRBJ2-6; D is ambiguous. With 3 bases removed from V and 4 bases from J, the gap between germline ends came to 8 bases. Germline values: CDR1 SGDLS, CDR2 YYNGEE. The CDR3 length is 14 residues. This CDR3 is CASSDGTGANVLTF. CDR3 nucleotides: TGTGCCAGCAGCGACGGTACCGGGGCCAACGTCCTGACTTTC. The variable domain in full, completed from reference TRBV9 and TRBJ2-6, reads DSGVTQTPKHLITATGQRVTLRCSPRSGDLSVYWYQQSLDQGLQFLIQYYNGEERAKGNILERFSAQQFPDLHSELNLSSLELGDSALYFCASSDGTGANVLTFGAGSRLTVL.

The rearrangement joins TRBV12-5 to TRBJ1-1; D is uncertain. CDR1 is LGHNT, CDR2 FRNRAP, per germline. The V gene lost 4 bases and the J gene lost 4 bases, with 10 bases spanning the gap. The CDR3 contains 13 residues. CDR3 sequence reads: CASGWREGTEAFF. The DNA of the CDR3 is TGTGCTAGTGGTTGGCGAGAGGGCACTGAAGCTTTCTTT.

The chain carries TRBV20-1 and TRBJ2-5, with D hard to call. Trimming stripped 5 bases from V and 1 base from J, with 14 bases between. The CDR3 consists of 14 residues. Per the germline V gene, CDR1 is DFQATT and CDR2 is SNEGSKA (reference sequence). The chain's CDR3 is CSAPVGWGQETQYF. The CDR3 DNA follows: TGCAGTGCTCCCGTCGGCTGGGGCCAAGAGACCCAGTACTTC.